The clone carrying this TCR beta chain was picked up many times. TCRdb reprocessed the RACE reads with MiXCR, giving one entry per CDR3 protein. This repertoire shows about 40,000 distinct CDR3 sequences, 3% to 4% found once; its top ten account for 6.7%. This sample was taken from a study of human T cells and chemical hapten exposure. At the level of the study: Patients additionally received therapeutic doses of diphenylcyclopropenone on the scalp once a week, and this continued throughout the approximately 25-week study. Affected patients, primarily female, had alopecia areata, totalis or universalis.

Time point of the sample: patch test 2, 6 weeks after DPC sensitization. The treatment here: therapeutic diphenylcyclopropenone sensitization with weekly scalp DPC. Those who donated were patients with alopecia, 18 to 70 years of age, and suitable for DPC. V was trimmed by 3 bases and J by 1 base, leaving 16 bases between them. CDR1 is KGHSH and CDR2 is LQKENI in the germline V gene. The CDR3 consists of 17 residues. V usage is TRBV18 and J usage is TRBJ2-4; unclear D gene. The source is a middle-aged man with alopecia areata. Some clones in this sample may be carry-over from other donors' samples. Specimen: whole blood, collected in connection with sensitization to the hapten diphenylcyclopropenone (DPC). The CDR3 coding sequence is TGTGCCAGCTCACCCCTGGGTGGCCAGTCCGCCAAAAACATTCAGTACTTC. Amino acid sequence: CASSPLGGQSAKNIQYF.